Below, 9 T cell receptor beta chains from the same sample are listed, as sequenced in a study of T cell responses to AZD1222 COVID-19 vaccine. Data came from immunoSEQ multiplex PCR; TCRdb stores just in-frame clones and leaves some out. Seen here are around 58,000 clones, roughly 90% observed once, and the top ten hold about 14%. This sample comprised peripheral blood, obtained 28 days after the second AZD1222 dose. Receptor source: an adult who received the AZD1222 COVID-19 vaccine.

The chain has TRBV4-2 and TRBJ2-2; 14 bases line up with TRBD2. Per germline, CDR1 LGHNA and CDR2 YNFKEQ. CDR3 length: 18 residues. Unmatched junction bases numbered 4, after V lost 0 bases and J lost 4 bases. The DNA of the CDR3 is TGTGCCAGCAGCCAAGACCCCGGACTAGCGGGGGGCACCGGGGAGCTGTTTTTT. Translating it yields CASSQDPGLAGGTGELFF.

V gene TRBV21-1 combines with J gene TRBJ1-5; the table's D call TRBD1 went unverified against the DNA. TRBV21-1 is described as a pseudogene. This CDR3 region has 13 residues. In DNA, the CDR3 is TGTGCCAGCAGGGGGCGGAACAATCAGCCCCAGCATTTT. Amino acid sequence: CASRGRNNQPQHF.

V usage is TRBV29-1 and J usage is TRBJ2-7; tentative D call: TRBD1 (5 bases). This CDR3 spans 12 amino acids. Trimming took off 2 bases at V and 10 bases at J, with 15 bases between the two ends. In germline, CDR1 is SQVTM, CDR2 ANQGSEA. In nucleotides, the CDR3 is TGCAGCGTTGAAAAGGGGCAGGGAAGACAGTACTTC. Translation gives CSVEKGQGRQYF.

The V call is TRBV7-6, the J call TRBJ2-5; 11 bases align to TRBD2. The ends lost 8 bases at V and 4 bases at J; junction bases unmatched: 15. The CDR3 consists of 17 residues. The germline CDR1 and CDR2 sequences are SGHVS and FNYEAQ. DNA for the CDR3: TGTGCCAGCTCCAGAAGTCGGGGGACTAGCGGAGGAGAGACCCAGTACTTC. Its translation: CASSRSRGTSGGETQYF.

V and J are TRBV3-1 (or the pseudogene TRBV3-2) and TRBJ1-2; 8 bases are a match to TRBD1. This CDR3 spans 14 amino acids. With V trimmed by 0 bases and J by 4 bases, 1 base remained unmatched. Looked up from germline, CDR1 is LGHDT and CDR2 is YNNKEL (reference sequence). DNA of the CDR3: TGTGCCAGCAGCCAAGAGGACAGGGCCTATGGCTACACCTTC. This encodes CASSQEDRAYGYTF.

The chain recombines TRBV9 with TRBJ2-7; the D is unclear. V shed 4 bases and J shed 6 bases, with 11 bases lying between them. The CDR3 totals 12 residues. CDR1 is SGDLS and CDR2 is YYNGEE in the germline V gene. DNA for the CDR3: TGTGCCAGCAGCCCCCGGGTTGGCGAGCAGTACTTC. Translating gives CASSPRVGEQYF.

J is TRBJ2-7 and V is TRBV3-1 (or the pseudogene TRBV3-2); a weak D match, TRBD2 (6 bases). Between the trimmed V and J ends, which lost 0 bases and 8 bases, there was a span of 23 bases. This CDR3 has 17 residues. CDR1 is LGHDT and CDR2 is YNNKEL in the germline V gene (reference sequence). CDR3 loop: CASSQEKAGSVLGKQYF. For the CDR3, the DNA is TGTGCCAGCAGCCAAGAGAAAGCGGGCAGCGTCCTCGGTAAGCAGTACTTC.

This clone appeared once. This chain joins TRBV9 and TRBJ1-1; D not certain. Looked up from germline, CDR1 is SGDLS and CDR2 is YYNGEE. V dropped 7 bases and J dropped 1 base, with 8 bases sitting between them. This CDR3 is built from 12 residues. The CDR3 DNA is TGTGCCAGCGGACGACGGAACACTGAAGCTTTCTTT. This translates into CASGRRNTEAFF.

This clone showed up just once. The chain combines TRBV5-6 with TRBJ1-2; possibly TRBD1 for D (5 bases). The CDR3 is made up of 15 amino acids. The germline V and J ends were trimmed by 3 bases and 3 bases, with 15 bases remaining between them. Germline CDR1 is SGHDT and CDR2 is YYEEEE. CDR3 region: CASSSRGSQHYGYTF. The CDR3 DNA is TGTGCCAGCAGCTCAAGGGGCTCACAGCACTATGGCTACACCTTC.